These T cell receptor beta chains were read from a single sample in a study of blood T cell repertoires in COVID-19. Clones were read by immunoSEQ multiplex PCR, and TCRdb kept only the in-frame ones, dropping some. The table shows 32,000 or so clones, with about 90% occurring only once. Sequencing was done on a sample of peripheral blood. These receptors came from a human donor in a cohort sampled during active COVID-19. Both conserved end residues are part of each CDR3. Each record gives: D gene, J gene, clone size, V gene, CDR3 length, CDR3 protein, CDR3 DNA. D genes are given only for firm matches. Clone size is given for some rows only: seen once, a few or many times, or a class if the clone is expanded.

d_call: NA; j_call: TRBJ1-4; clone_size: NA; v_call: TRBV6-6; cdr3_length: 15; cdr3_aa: CASSYQTGMDEKLFF; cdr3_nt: TGTGCCAGCAGTTACCAGACGGGGATGGATGAAAAACTGTTTTTT
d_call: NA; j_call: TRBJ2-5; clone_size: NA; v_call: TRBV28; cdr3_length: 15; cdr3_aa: CASSEPPVGEETQYF; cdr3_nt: TGTGCCAGCAGTGAACCCCCGGTAGGGGAAGAGACCCAGTACTTC
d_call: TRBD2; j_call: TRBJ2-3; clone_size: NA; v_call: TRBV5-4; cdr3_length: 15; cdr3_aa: CASSQGLASTDTQYF; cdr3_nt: TGTGCCAGCAGCCAGGGACTAGCTAGCACAGATACGCAGTATTTT
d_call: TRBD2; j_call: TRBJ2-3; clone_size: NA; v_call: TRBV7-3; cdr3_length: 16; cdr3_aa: CASSLGGRALGDTQYF; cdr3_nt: TGTGCCAGCAGCTTAGGAGGGAGGGCCCTCGGAGATACGCAGTATTTT
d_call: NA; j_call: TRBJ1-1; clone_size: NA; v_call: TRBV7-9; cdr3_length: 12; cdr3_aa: CASSFLLTEAFF; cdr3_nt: TGTGCCAGCAGCTTCCTCCTAACTGAAGCTTTCTTT
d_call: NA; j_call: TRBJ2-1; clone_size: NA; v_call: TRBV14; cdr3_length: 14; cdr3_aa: CASSQRQGFDEQFF; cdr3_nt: TGTGCCAGCAGCCAACGGCAGGGGTTCGATGAGCAGTTCTTC
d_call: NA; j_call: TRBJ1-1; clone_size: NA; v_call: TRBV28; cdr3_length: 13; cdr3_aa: CASSWVANTEAFF; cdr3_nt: TGTGCCAGCAGTTGGGTAGCGAACACTGAAGCTTTCTTT
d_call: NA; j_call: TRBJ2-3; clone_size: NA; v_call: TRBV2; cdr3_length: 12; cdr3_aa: CASSALTDTQYF; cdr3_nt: TGTGCCAGCAGTGCCCTAACAGATACGCAGTATTTT
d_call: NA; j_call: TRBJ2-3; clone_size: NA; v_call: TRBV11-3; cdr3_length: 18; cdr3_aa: CASSLGRMWTGDTDTQYF; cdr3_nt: TGTGCCAGCAGCTTAGGCCGGATGTGGACGGGGGACACAGATACGCAGTATTTT
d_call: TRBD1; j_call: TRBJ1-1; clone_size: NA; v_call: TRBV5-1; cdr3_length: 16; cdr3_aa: CASSLIPQGANTEAFF; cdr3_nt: TGCGCCAGCAGCCTCATACCGCAGGGGGCCAACACTGAAGCTTTCTTT
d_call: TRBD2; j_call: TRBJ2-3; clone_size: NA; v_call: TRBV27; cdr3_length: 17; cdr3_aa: CASSFSIPGLANLMQYF; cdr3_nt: TGTGCCAGCAGTTTCTCCATTCCGGGACTAGCAAATCTCATGCAGTATTTT
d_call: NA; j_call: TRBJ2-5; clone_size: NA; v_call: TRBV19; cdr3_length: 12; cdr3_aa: CASSRVQETQYF; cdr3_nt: TGTGCCAGTAGTCGCGTCCAAGAGACCCAGTACTTC
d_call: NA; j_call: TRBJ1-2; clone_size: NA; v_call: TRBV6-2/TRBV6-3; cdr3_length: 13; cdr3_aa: CASSSSRNYGYTF; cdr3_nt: TGTGCCAGCAGTTCGTCCAGGAACTATGGCTACACCTTC
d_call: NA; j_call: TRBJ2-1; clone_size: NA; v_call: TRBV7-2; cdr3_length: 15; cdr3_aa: CASSFDLALNNEQFF; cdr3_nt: TGTGCCAGCAGCTTCGACCTAGCGCTAAACAATGAGCAGTTCTTC
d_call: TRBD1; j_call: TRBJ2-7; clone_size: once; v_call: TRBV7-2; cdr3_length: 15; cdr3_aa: CASSLVGTGVDEQYF; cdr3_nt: TGTGCCAGCAGCTTAGTAGGGACAGGGGTTGACGAGCAGTACTTC
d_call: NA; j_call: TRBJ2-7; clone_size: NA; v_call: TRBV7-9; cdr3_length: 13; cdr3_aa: CASSSRSSHEQYF; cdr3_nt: TGTGCCAGCAGCTCCCGGTCTTCCCACGAGCAGTACTTC
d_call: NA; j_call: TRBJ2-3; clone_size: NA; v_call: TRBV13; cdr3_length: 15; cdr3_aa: CASSLSWTGIDTQYF; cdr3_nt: TGTGCCAGCAGCTTAAGCTGGACGGGAATTGATACGCAGTATTTT
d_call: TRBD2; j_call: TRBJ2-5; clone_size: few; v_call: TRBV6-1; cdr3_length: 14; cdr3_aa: CASSEITSGATQYF; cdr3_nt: TGTGCCAGCAGTGAAATAACTAGCGGTGCGACCCAGTACTTC
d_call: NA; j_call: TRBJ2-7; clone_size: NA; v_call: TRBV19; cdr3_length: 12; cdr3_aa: CASSIGPYEQYF; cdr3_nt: TGTGCCAGTAGTATTGGCCCCTACGAGCAGTACTTC
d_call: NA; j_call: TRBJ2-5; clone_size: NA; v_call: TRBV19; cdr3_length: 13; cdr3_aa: CASSEGGQETQYF; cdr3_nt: TGTGCCAGTAGTGAAGGGGGCCAAGAGACCCAGTACTTC
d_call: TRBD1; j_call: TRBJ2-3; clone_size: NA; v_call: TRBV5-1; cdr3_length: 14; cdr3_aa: CASRSTGGADTQYF; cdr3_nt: TGCGCCAGCAGATCGACAGGGGGCGCAGATACGCAGTATTTT
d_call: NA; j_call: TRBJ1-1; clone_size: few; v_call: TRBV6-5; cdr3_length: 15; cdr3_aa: CASRWGTPVETEAFF; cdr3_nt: TGTGCCAGCAGATGGGGGACTCCGGTTGAAACTGAAGCTTTCTTT
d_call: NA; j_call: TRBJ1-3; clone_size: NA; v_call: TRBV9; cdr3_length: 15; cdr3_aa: CASSVGAYSGNTIYF; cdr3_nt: TGTGCCAGCAGCGTAGGGGCCTACTCTGGAAACACCATATATTTT
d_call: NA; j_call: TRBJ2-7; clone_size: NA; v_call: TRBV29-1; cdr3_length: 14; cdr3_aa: CSVEVSGSRGEQYF; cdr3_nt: TGCAGCGTTGAAGTCTCGGGGAGTCGAGGCGAGCAGTACTTC
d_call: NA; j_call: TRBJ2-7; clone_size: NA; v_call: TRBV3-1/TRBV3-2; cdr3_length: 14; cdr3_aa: CASSQDPGPGKQYF; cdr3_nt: TGTGCCAGCAGCCAAGATCCGGGCCCGGGGAAGCAGTACTTC
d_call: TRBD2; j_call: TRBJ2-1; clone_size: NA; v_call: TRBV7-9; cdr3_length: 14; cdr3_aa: CASTSGLGGNEQFF; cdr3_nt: TGTGCCAGCACCTCGGGCTTGGGGGGGAATGAGCAGTTCTTC
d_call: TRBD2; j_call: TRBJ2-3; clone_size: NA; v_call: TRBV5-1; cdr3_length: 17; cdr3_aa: CASSPARLAGSTDTQYF; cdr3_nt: TGCGCCAGCAGCCCGGCAAGACTAGCGGGGTCCACAGATACGCAGTATTTT
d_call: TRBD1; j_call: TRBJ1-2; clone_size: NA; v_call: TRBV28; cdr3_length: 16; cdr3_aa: CASSLSGTGDTYGYTF; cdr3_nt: TGTGCCAGCAGTTTGTCCGGGACAGGAGATACCTATGGCTACACCTTC
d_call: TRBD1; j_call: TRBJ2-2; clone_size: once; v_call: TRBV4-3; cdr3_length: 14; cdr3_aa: CASRDRGLGGELFF; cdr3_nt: TGCGCCAGTAGAGACAGGGGGCTGGGCGGGGAGCTGTTTTTT
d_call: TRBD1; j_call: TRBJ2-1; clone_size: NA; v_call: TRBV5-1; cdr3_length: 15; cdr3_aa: CASSWTGQRGNEQFF; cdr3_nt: TGCGCCAGCAGCTGGACGGGACAGCGTGGGAATGAGCAGTTCTTC
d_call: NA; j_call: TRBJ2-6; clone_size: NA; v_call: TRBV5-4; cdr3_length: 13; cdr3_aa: CASSFGRANVLTF; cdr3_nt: TGTGCCAGCAGCTTTGGTCGAGCAAACGTCCTGACTTTC
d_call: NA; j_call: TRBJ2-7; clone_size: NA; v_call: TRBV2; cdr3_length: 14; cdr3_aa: CASKRGAVAYEQYF; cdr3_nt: TGTGCCAGCAAAAGGGGCGCCGTGGCCTACGAGCAGTACTTC
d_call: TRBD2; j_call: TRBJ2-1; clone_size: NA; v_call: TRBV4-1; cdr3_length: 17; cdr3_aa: CASSRSGLVSQYNEQFF; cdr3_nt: TGCGCCAGCAGCCGCAGCGGACTAGTTTCCCAATACAATGAGCAGTTCTTC
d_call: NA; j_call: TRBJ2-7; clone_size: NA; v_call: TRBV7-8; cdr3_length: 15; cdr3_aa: CASSSEVGSSYEQYF; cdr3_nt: TGTGCCAGCAGCTCGGAGGTTGGGAGCTCCTACGAGCAGTACTTC
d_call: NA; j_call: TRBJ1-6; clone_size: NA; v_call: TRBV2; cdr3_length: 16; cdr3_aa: CASSLSGRRGNSPLHF; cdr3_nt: TGTGCCAGCAGCCTCTCCGGACGTCGGGGTAATTCACCCCTCCACTTT
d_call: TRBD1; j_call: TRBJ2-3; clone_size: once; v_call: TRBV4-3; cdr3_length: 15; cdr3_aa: CASSSGTGITDTQYF; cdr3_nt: TGCGCCAGCAGCTCCGGGACAGGGATCACAGATACGCAGTATTTT
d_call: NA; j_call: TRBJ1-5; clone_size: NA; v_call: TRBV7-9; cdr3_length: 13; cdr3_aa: CASSFDNNQPQHF; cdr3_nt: TGTGCCAGCAGCTTTGACAACAATCAGCCCCAGCATTTT
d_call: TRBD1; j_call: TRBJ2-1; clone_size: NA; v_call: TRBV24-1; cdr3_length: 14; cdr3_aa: CATTGDRGYNEQFF; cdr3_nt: TGTGCCACCACCGGGGACAGGGGCTACAATGAGCAGTTCTTC